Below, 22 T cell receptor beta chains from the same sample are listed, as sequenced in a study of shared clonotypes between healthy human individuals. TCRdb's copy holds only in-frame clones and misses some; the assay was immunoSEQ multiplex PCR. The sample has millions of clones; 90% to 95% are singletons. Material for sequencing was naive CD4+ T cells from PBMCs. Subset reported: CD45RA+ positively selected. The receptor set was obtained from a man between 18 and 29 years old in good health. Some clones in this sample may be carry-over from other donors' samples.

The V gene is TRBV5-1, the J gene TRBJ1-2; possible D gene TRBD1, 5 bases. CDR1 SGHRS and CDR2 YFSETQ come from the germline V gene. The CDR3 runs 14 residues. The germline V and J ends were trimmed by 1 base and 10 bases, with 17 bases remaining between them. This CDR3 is CASSLTTGQPLYTF. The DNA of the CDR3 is TGCGCCAGCAGCTTGACGACTGGACAACCTCTCTACACCTTC.

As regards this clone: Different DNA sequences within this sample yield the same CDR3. The CDR3 protein is CASTSRETQYF. The DNA of the CDR3 is TGTGCCAGCACCTCCCGCGAGACCCAGTACTTC. V gene TRBV6-5 combines with J gene TRBJ2-5; no firm D call. There are 11 residues in the CDR3. V lost 7 bases to trimming and J lost 5 bases, with 8 bases between them. Germline V gene sequence: CDR1 MNHEY, CDR2 SVGAGI.

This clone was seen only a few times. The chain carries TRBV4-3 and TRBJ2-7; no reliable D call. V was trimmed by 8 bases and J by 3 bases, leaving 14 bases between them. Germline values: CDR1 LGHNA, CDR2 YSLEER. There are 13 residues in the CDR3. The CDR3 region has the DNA TGCGCCAGCCGAAATCGTAGGTTCTACGAGCAGTACTTC. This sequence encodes CASRNRRFYEQYF.

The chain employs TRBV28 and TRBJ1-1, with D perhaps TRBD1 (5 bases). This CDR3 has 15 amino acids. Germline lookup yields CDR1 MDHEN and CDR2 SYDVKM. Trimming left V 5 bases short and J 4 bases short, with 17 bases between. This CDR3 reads CASSPPGREGTEAFF. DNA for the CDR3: TGTGCCAGCAGTCCTCCGGGCAGGGAGGGCACTGAAGCTTTCTTT.

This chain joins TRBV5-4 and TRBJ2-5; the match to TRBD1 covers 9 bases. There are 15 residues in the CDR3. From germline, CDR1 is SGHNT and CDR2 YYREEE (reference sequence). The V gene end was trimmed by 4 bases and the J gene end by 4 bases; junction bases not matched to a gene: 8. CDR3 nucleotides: TGTGCCAGCAGCCTGGACAGGGGACTGGGAGAGACCCAGTACTTC. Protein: CASSLDRGLGETQYF.

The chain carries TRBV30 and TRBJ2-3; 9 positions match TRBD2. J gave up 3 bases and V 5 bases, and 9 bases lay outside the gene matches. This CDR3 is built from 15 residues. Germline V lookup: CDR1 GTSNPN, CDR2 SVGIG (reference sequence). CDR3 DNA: TGTGCCTGGTCCTTCAACGGACTAGCGACAGATACGCAGTATTTT. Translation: CAWSFNGLATDTQYF.

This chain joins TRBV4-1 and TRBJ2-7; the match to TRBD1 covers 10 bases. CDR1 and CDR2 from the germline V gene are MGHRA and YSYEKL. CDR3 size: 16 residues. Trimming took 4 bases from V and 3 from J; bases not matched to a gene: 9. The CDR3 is CASSRDLGQGYYEQYF. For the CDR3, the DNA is TGCGCCAGCAGCCGCGACCTGGGACAGGGGTACTACGAGCAGTACTTC.

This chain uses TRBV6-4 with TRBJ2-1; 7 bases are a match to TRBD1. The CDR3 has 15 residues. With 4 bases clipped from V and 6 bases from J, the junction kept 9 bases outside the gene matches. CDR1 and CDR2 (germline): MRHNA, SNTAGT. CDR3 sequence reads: CASSGTGEMINEQFF. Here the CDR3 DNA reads TGTGCCAGCAGTGGGACAGGCGAGATGATCAATGAGCAGTTCTTC.

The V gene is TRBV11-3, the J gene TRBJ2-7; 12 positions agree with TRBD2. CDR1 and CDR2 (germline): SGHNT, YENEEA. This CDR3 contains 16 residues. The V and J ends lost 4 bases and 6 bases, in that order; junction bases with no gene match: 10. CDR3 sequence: CASSSKTSGSKGEQYF. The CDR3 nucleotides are TGTGCCAGCAGCTCCAAGACTAGCGGGAGTAAGGGCGAGCAGTACTTC.

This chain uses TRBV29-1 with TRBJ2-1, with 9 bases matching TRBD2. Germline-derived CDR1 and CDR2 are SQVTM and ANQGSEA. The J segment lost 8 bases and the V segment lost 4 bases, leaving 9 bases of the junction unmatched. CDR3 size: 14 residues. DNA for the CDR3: TGCAGCGTTGTGGGGACTAGCTTACGGGATGAGCAGTTCTTC. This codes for CSVVGTSLRDEQFF.

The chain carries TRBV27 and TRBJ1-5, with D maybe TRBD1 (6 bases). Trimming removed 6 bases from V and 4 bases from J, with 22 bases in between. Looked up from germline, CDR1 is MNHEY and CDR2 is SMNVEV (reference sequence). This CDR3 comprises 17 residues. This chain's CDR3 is CASSPRHREKGNQPQHF. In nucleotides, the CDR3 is TGTGCCAGCAGCCCTCGCCACAGGGAGAAGGGGAATCAGCCCCAGCATTTT.

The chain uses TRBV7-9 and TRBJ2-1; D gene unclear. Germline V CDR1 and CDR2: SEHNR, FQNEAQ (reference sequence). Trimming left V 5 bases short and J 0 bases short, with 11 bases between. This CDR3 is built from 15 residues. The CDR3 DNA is TGTGCCAGCAGCGCTGCAGGTCTCTCCTACAATGAGCAGTTCTTC. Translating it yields CASSAAGLSYNEQFF.

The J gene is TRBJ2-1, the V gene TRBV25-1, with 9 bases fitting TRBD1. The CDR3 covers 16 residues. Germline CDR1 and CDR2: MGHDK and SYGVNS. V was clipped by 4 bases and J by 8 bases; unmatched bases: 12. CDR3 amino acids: CASSASTGGARDEQFF. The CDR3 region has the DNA TGTGCCAGCAGTGCCTCCACAGGGGGCGCGCGGGATGAGCAGTTCTTC. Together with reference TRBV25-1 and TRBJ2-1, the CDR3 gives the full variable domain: EADIYQTPRYLVIGTGKKITLECSQTMGHDKMYWYQQDPGMELHLIHYSYGVNSTEKGDLSSESTVSRIRTEHFPLTLESARPSHTSQYLCASSASTGGARDEQFFGPGTRLTVL.

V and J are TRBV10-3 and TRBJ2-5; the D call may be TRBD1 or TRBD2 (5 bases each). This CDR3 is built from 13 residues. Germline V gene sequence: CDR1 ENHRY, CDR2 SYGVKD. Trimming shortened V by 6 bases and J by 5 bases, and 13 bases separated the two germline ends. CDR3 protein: CAIRGDAGETQYF. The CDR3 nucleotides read TGTGCCATCAGGGGGGATGCGGGCGAGACCCAGTACTTC.

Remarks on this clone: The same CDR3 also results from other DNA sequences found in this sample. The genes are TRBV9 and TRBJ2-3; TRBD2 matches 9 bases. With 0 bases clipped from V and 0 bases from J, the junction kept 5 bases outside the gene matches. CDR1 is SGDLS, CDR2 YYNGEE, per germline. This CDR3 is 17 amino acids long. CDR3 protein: CASSVALAGSSTDTQYF. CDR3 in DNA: TGTGCCAGCAGCGTAGCTCTAGCGGGATCAAGCACAGATACGCAGTATTTT.

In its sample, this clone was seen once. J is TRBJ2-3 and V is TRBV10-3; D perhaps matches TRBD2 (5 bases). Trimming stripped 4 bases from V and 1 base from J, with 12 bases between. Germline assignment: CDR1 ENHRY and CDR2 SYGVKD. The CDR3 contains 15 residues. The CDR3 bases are TGTGCCATCAGTGGCGGGTCCAGGCGCACAGATACGCAGTATTTT. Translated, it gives CAISGGSRRTDTQYF.

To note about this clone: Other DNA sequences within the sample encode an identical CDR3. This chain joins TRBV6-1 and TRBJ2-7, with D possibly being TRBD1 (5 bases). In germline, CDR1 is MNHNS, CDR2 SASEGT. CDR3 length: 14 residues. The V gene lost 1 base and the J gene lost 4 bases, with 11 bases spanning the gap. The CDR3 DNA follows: TGTGCCAGCAGTGAAGGACCAGGGATATACGAGCAGTACTTC. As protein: CASSEGPGIYEQYF.

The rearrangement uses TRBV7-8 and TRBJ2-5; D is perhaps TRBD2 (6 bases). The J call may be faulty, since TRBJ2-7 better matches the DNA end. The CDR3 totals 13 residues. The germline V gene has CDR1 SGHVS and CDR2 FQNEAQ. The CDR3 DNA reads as TGTGCCAGCAGCCCGGGACTCCGATACGAGCAGTACTTC. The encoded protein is CASSPGLRYEQYF.

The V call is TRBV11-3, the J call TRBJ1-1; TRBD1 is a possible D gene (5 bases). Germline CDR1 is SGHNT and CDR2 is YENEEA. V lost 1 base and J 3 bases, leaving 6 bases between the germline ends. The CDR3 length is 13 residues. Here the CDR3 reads CASSLAGYTEAFF. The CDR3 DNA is TGTGCCAGCAGCTTAGCAGGGTACACTGAAGCTTTCTTT. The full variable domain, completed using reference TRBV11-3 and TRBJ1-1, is EAGVVQSPRYKIIEKKQPVAFWCNPISGHNTLYWYLQNLGQGPELLIRYENEEAVDDSQLPKDRFSAERLKGVDSTLKIQPAELGDSAVYLCASSLAGYTEAFFGQGTRLTVV.

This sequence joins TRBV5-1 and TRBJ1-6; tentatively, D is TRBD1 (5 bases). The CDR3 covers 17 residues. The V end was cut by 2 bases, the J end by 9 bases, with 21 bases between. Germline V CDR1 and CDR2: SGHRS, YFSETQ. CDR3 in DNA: TGCGCCAGCAGCTTCAGTGCCATCGGGGACCAGGCTTCACCCCTCCACTTT. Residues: CASSFSAIGDQASPLHF.

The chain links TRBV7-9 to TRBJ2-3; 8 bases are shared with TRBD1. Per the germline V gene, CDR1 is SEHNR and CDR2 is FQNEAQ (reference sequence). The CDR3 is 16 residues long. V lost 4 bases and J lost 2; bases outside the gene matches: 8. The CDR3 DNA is TGTGCCAGCAGCTCGACCGGGACAGGAGCCACAGATACGCAGTATTTT. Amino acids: CASSSTGTGATDTQYF.

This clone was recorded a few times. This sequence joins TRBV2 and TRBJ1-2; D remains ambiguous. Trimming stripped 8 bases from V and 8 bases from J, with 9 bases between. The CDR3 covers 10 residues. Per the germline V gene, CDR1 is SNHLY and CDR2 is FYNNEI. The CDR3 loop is CASGRAGYTF. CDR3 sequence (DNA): TGTGCCAGCGGGAGGGCCGGCTACACCTTC. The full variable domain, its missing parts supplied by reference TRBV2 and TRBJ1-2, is EPEVTQTPSHQVTQMGQEVILRCVPISNHLYFYWYRQILGQKVEFLVSFYNNEISEKSEIFDDQFSVERPDGSNFTLKIRSTKLEDSAMYFCASGRAGYTFGSGTRLTVV.